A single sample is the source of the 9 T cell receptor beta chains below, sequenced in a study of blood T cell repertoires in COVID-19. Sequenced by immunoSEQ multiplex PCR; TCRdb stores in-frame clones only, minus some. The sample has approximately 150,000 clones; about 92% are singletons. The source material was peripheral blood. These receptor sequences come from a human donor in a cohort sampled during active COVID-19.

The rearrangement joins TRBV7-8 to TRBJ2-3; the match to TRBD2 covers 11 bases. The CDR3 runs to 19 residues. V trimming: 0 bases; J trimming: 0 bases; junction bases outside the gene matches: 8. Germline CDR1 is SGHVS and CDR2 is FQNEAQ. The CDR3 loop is CASSLAFVASGGSTDTQYF. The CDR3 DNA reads TGTGCCAGCAGCTTAGCGTTTGTGGCTAGCGGGGGGAGCACAGATACGCAGTATTTT. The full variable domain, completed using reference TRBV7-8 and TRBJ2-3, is GAGVSQSPRYKVAKRGQDVALRCDPISGHVSLFWYQQALGQGPEFLTYFQNEAQLDKSGLPSDRFFAERPEGSVSTLKIQRTQQEDSAVYLCASSLAFVASGGSTDTQYFGPGTRLTVL.

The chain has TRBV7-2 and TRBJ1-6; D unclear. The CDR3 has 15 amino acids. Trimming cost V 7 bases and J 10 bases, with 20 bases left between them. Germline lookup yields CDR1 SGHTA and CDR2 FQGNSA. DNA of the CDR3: TGTGCCAGCACCCCCCGGCTCGGGGAGGGATCACCCCTCCACTTT. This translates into CASTPRLGEGSPLHF.

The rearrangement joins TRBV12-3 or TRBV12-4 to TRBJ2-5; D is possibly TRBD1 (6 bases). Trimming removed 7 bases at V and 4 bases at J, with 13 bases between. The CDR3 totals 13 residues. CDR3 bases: TGTGCCAGCACTCCTTTCAGGGGAGAGACCCAGTACTTC. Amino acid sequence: CASTPFRGETQYF.

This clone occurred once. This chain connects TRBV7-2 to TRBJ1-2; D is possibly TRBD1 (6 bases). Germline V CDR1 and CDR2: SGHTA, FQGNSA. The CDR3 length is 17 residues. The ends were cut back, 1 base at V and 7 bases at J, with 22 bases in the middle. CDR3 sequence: CASSLVLGGPRRGGYTF. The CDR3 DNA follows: TGTGCCAGCAGCTTAGTGTTAGGGGGACCGCGCCGGGGTGGCTACACCTTC.

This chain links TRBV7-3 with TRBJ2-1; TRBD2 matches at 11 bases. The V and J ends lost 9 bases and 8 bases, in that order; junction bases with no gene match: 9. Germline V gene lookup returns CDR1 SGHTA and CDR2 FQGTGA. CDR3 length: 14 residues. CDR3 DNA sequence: TGTGCCAGTGCCCTTAGCGGGGGGGCAGATGAGCAGTTCTTC. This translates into CASALSGGADEQFF.

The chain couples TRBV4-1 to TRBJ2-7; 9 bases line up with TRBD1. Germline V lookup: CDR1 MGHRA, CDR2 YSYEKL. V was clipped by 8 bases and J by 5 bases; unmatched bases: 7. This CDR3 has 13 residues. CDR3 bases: TGCGCCAGCCATCAGACAGGGGGGGACGAGCAGTACTTC. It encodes CASHQTGGDEQYF.

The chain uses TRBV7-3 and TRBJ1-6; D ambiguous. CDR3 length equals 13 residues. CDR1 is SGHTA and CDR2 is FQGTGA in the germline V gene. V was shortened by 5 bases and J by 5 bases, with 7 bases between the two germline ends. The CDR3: CASSDTNNSPLHF. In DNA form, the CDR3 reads TGTGCCAGCAGCGATACTAATAATTCACCCCTCCACTTT. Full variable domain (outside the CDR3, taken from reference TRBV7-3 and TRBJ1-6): GAGVSQTPSNKVTEKGKYVELRCDPISGHTALYWYRQSLGQGPEFLIYFQGTGAADDSGLPNDRFFAVRPEGSVSTLKIQRTERGDSAVYLCASSDTNNSPLHFGNGTRLTVT.

The DNA of the CDR3 is TGTGCCAGCAGCTTAGCGATCGGACTAGCGGGTGCCCAAGAGACCCAGTACTTC. It is translated as CASSLAIGLAGAQETQYF. The V gene is TRBV7-2, the J gene TRBJ2-5; 11 bases fit TRBD2. This CDR3 has 18 amino acids. CDR1 and CDR2 (germline): SGHTA, FQGNSA. The V gene end was trimmed by 0 bases and the J gene end by 1 base; junction bases not matched to a gene: 7.

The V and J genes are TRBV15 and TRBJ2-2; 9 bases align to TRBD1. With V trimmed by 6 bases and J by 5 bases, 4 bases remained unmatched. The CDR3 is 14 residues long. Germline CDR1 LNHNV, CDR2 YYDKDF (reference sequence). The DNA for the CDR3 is TGTGCCACCAGGACAGGGGGGAAGACCGGGGAGCTGTTTTTT. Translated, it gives CATRTGGKTGELFF.